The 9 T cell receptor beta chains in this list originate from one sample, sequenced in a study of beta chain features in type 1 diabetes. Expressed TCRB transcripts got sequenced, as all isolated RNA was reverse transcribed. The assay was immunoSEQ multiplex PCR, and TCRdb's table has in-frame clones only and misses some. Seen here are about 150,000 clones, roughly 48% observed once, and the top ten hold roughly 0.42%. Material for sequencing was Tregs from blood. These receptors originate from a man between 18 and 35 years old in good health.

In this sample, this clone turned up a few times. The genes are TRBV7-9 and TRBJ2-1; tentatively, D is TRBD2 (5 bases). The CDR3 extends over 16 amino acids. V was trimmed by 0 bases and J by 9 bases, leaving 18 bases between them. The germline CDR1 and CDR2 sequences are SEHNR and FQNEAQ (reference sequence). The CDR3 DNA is TGTGCCAGCAGCTTAGCGGCGCGGGCCCCCCTTGGTGAGCAGTTCTTC. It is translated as CASSLAARAPLGEQFF.

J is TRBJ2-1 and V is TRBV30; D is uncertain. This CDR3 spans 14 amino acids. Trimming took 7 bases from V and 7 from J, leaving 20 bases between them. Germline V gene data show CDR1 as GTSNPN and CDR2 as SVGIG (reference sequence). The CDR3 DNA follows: TGTGCCTACACCTCTCCAGGTTCTCCTAATGAGCAGTTCTTC. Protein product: CAYTSPGSPNEQFF. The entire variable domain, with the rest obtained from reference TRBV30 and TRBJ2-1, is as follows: SQTIHQWPATLVQPVGSPLSLECTVEGTSNPNLYWYRQAAGRGLQLLFYSVGIGQISSEVPQNLSASRPQDRQFILSSKKLLLSDSGFYLCAYTSPGSPNEQFFGPGTRLTVL.

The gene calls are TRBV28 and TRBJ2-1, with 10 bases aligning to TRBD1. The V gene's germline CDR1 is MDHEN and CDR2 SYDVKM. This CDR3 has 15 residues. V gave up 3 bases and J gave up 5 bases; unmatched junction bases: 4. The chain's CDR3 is CASSFLGQGNNEQFF. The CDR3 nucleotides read TGTGCCAGCAGTTTCTTGGGACAGGGGAACAATGAGCAGTTCTTC.

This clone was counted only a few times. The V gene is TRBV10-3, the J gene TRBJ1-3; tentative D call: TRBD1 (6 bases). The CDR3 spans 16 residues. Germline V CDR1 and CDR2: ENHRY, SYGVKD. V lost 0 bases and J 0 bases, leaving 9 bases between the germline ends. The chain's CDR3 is CAISESTGVSGNTIYF. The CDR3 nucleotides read TGTGCCATCAGTGAGTCGACAGGAGTCTCTGGAAACACCATATATTTT.

In DNA, the CDR3 is TGTGCCAGCAACTGGCGGGGAGTCAATGAGCAGTTCTTC. Its translation: CASNWRGVNEQFF. This sequence joins TRBV6-1 and TRBJ2-1, with TRBD2 as a possible D gene (6 bases). The CDR3 has 13 amino acids. Germline values: CDR1 MNHNS, CDR2 SASEGT. Trimming removed 7 bases from V and 6 bases from J, with 13 bases in between.

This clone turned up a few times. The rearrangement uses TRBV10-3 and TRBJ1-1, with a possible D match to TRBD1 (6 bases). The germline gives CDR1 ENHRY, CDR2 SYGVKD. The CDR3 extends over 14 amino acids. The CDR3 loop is CAIGQGSLNTEAFF. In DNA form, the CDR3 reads TGTGCTATAGGGCAGGGGAGCTTGAACACTGAAGCTTTCTTT.

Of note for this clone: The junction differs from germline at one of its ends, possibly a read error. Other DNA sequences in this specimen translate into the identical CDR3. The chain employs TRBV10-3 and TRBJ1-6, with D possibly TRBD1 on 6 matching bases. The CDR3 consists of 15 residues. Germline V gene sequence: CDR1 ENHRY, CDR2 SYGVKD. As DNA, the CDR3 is TGTGCCATCACCTCGGGACAATGGGATAATTCCCCCCTCCACTTT. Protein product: CAITSGQWDNSPLHF.

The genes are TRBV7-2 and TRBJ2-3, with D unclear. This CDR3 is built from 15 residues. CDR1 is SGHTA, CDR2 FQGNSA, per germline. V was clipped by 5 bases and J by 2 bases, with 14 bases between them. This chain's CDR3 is CASSPRRYPTDTQYF. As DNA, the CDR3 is TGTGCCAGCAGCCCTCGGAGATACCCCACAGATACGCAGTATTTT. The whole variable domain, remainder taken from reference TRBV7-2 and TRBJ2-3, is GAGVSQSPSNKVTEKGKDVELRCDPISGHTALYWYRQSLGQGLEFLIYFQGNSAPDKSGLPSDRFSAERTGGSVSTLTIQRTQQEDSAVYLCASSPRRYPTDTQYFGPGTRLTVL.

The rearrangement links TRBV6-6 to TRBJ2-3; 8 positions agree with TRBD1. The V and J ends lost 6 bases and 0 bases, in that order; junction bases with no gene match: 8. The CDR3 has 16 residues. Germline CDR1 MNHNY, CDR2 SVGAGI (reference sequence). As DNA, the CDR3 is TGTGCCAGCAGCGGAACCGGGACAGGCAGCACAGATACGCAGTATTTT. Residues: CASSGTGTGSTDTQYF.